This entry lists 25 T cell receptor beta chains sequenced from one sample in a study of blood T cell repertoires in COVID-19. TCRdb's copy holds only in-frame clones and misses some; the assay was immunoSEQ multiplex PCR. The table has more than 95,000 clones, roughly 80% seen once. The sequencing input was peripheral blood. All receptors come from an elderly woman with acute or convalescent COVID-19.

This chain uses TRBV30 with TRBJ2-3; 12 nucleotides match TRBD2. CDR3 length equals 21 residues. Germline V lookup: CDR1 GTSNPN, CDR2 SVGIG (reference sequence). V dropped 0 bases and J dropped 0; count of bases not matched to a gene: 16. The DNA for the CDR3 is TGTGCCTGGAGTGTACCCGTGCTAGCGGGAGGGGAGACATGTAGCACAGATACGCAGTATTTT. As protein: CAWSVPVLAGGETCSTDTQYF.

The CDR3: CASSYSGSGAISSYNEQFF. The CDR3 coding sequence is TGTGCCAGCAGTTACTCAGGTAGCGGGGCAATCAGCTCCTACAATGAGCAGTTCTTC. The chain is built from TRBV6-2 or TRBV6-3 and TRBJ2-1; 8 positions agree with TRBD2. Germline CDR1 reads MNHEY; CDR2 reads SVGEGT. V lost 0 bases to trimming and J lost 0 bases; unmatched junction nucleotides: 10. The CDR3 is 19 amino acids.

This chain joins TRBV7-9 and TRBJ2-7; 12 nucleotides align to TRBD2. The trim removed 5 bases at V and 4 bases at J, leaving 12 bases unmatched. Germline V gene sequence: CDR1 SEHNR, CDR2 FQNEAQ (reference sequence). This CDR3 contains 17 residues. The CDR3 DNA sequence: TGTGCCAGCAGCCAGGGACAGACTAGCGGGAGTGTGTACGAGCAGTACTTC. Its translation: CASSQGQTSGSVYEQYF.

This chain connects TRBV5-1 to TRBJ2-3, with TRBD2 matching 7 bases. The CDR3 spans 13 residues. Unmatched junction bases numbered 1, after V lost 4 bases and J lost 2 bases. Germline CDR1 SGHRS, CDR2 YFSETQ. The CDR3 DNA reads as TGCGCCAGCAGCGCGGGAGTCACAGATACGCAGTATTTT. Translating it yields CASSAGVTDTQYF.

The chain uses TRBV4-2 and TRBJ2-5; TRBD2 aligns across 11 bases. This CDR3 has 16 amino acids. CDR1 LGHNA and CDR2 YNFKEQ come from the germline V gene. V dropped 4 bases and J dropped 5; count of bases not matched to a gene: 9. The CDR3: CASSRSWPSGGETQYF. CDR3 sequence (DNA): TGTGCCAGCAGCCGATCTTGGCCTAGCGGGGGGGAGACCCAGTACTTC.

The V gene is TRBV6-5, the J gene TRBJ2-1, with TRBD2 matching over 13 bases. CDR1 MNHEY and CDR2 SVGAGI come from the germline V gene. V lost 2 bases and J lost 7; bases outside the gene matches: 2. This CDR3 comprises 15 residues. This CDR3 reads CASSYGTSGTNEQFF. The CDR3 DNA reads as TGTGCCAGCAGTTACGGGACTAGCGGGACTAATGAGCAGTTCTTC.

CDR3 protein: CASSYRDFSNQPQHF. In DNA form, the CDR3 reads TGTGCCAGCAGCTATAGGGACTTTAGCAATCAGCCCCAGCATTTT. The chain recombines TRBV5-6 with TRBJ1-5, with TRBD1 as a possible D gene (5 bases). Trimming left V 3 bases short and J 0 bases short, with 10 bases between. The germline CDR1 and CDR2 sequences are SGHDT and YYEEEE. CDR3 length: 15 amino acids.

The V gene is TRBV10-3, the J gene TRBJ1-1; D remains ambiguous. The CDR3 extends over 13 amino acids. Germline loops: CDR1 ENHRY, CDR2 SYGVKD. V was pared by 7 bases and J by 3 bases, with 12 bases between. CDR3 residues: CAITLAGDTEAFF. The CDR3 region has the DNA TGTGCCATCACTTTAGCGGGAGACACTGAAGCTTTCTTT.

With respect to this clone: The junction does not match germline at one end; this may be a read error. The J gene is TRBJ1-4, the V gene TRBV19; 9 positions agree with TRBD1. Germline V gene data show CDR1 as LNHDA and CDR2 as SQIVND (reference sequence). The CDR3 is 13 amino acids. The CDR3 protein is CASSEQSGTGILF. CDR3 nucleotide sequence: TGTGCCAGTAGTGAACAATCCGGGACAGGGATTCTTTTT.

The rearrangement links TRBV3-1 (or the pseudogene TRBV3-2) to TRBJ1-5; D remains ambiguous. Trimming removed 4 bases from V and 0 bases from J, with 10 bases in between. The germline V gene has CDR1 LGHDT and CDR2 YNNKEL (reference sequence). This CDR3 is built from 15 residues. CDR3: CASSRGYSSNQPQHF. CDR3 bases: TGTGCCAGCAGCCGAGGTTATTCTAGCAATCAGCCCCAGCATTTT.

This clone was observed a few times. The V call is TRBV12-3 or TRBV12-4, the J call TRBJ2-1; TRBD2 is a possible D gene (5 bases). The CDR3 runs to 12 residues. Trimming took off 6 bases at V and 6 bases at J, with 9 bases between the two ends. CDR3 nucleotide sequence: TGTGCCAGCAGCCCCACTAGCAATGAGCAGTTCTTC. Translated: CASSPTSNEQFF.

The chain carries TRBV7-2 and TRBJ2-7; the D is unclear. The CDR3 loop spans 15 amino acids. CDR1 is SGHTA and CDR2 is FQGNSA in the germline V gene. The germline V and J ends were trimmed by 2 bases and 3 bases, with 14 bases remaining between them. This CDR3 reads CASSLSSRLLYEQYV. DNA of the CDR3: TGTGCCAGCAGCTTAAGCTCCCGCCTCCTCTACGAGCAGTACGTC.

The chain links TRBV5-4 to TRBJ1-2, with TRBD1 identical over 10 bases. The CDR3 has 16 amino acids. CDR1 and CDR2 from the germline V gene are SGHNT and YYREEE (reference sequence). Trimming took 4 bases from V and 5 from J; bases not matched to a gene: 11. CDR3 in amino acids: CASSDRTGGIGYGYTF. The DNA of the CDR3 is TGTGCCAGCAGCGATCGGACAGGGGGTATCGGATATGGCTACACCTTC.

The chain combines TRBV24-1 with TRBJ1-5; no definite D call. Trimming removed 3 bases from V and 0 bases from J, with 23 bases in between. The CDR3 covers 20 residues. The germline V gene has CDR1 KGHDR and CDR2 SFDVKD. The CDR3 coding sequence is TGTGCCACCAGTGATCCCCCCCGTCCCGCCTTTGAACATAGCAATCAGCCCCAGCATTTT. Translating gives CATSDPPRPAFEHSNQPQHF.

The V gene is TRBV14, the J gene TRBJ2-3; the match to TRBD2 covers 11 bases. Looked up from germline, CDR1 is SGHDN and CDR2 is FVKESK. This CDR3 contains 16 residues. V was pared by 3 bases and J by 3 bases, with 5 bases of the junction left unmatched. CDR3 sequence: CASSHPGTSGTDTQYF. CDR3 sequence (DNA): TGTGCCAGCAGCCATCCCGGGACTAGCGGTACAGATACGCAGTATTTT.

The J gene is TRBJ1-2, the V gene TRBV29-1; perhaps TRBD1 as D (6 bases). Germline-derived CDR1 and CDR2 are SQVTM and ANQGSEA. The CDR3 has 14 residues. Trimming shortened V by 5 bases and J by 4 bases, and 17 bases separated the two germline ends. CDR3 amino acids: CSVSTGYRAYGYTF. In nucleotides, the CDR3 is TGCAGCGTTTCTACAGGGTATCGGGCCTATGGCTACACCTTC.

V and J are TRBV24-1 and TRBJ1-2, with D possibly TRBD1 on 6 matching bases. The CDR3 totals 13 residues. Deletions cut 4 bases from V and 4 bases from J, with 9 bases between. The germline V gene encodes CDR1 KGHDR and CDR2 SFDVKD. DNA of the CDR3: TGTGCCACCAGTGAACAGGGCTTCTATGGCTACACCTTC. Protein sequence: CATSEQGFYGYTF.

The J gene is TRBJ1-4, the V gene TRBV24-1; TRBD1 matches at 8 bases. Germline V gene data show CDR1 as KGHDR and CDR2 as SFDVKD. Trimming removed 4 bases from V and 2 bases from J; junction bases left unmatched: 5. This CDR3 has 16 amino acids. The CDR3 sequence: CATSDPRQGTNEKLFF. CDR3 bases: TGTGCCACCAGTGACCCCCGACAGGGGACTAATGAAAAACTGTTTTTT.

V usage is TRBV15 and J usage is TRBJ2-5; 7 nucleotides line up with TRBD2. CDR3 length: 14 amino acids. Germline CDR1 LNHNV, CDR2 YYDKDF (reference sequence). V trimming: 7 bases; J trimming: 1 base; junction bases outside the gene matches: 6. The CDR3 spells CATTQTSRQETQYF. The CDR3 DNA reads TGTGCCACCACTCAGACTAGCCGCCAAGAGACCCAGTACTTC.

Remarks on this clone: This specimen includes other DNA sequences encoding the same CDR3. The V and J genes are TRBV27 and TRBJ2-7; TRBD2 matches 7 bases. J was trimmed by 2 bases and V by 5 bases; bases with no gene match: 9. There are 15 residues in the CDR3. Germline CDR1 MNHEY, CDR2 SMNVEV (reference sequence). The CDR3 DNA reads TGTGCCAGCAGTCCAAGACTAGCAGGTCCCTACGAGCAGTACTTC. This translates into CASSPRLAGPYEQYF.

This chain joins TRBV15 and TRBJ1-5; D might be TRBD1 (6 bases). V was trimmed by 0 bases and J by 0 bases, leaving 18 bases between them. The CDR3 length is 19 residues. From germline, CDR1 is LNHNV and CDR2 YYDKDF (reference sequence). Here the CDR3 DNA reads TGTGCCACCAGCAGAGATGGGGGCTTTCGAGGGGATAGCAATCAGCCCCAGCATTTT. As protein: CATSRDGGFRGDSNQPQHF.

The CDR3 DNA sequence: TGTGCCACCAGTGATCAAGGGGGGGCGAGTCTCTACAATGAGCAGTTCTTC. Residues: CATSDQGGASLYNEQFF. This chain connects TRBV24-1 to TRBJ2-1; a possible D gene is TRBD2 (7 bases). In germline, CDR1 is KGHDR, CDR2 SFDVKD. The CDR3 totals 17 residues. V was shortened by 3 bases and J by 3 bases, with 17 bases between the two germline ends.

The chain joins TRBV25-1 to TRBJ1-1; D is ambiguous. The germline V gene has CDR1 MGHDK and CDR2 SYGVNS. V was pared by 6 bases and J by 3 bases, with 8 bases between. The CDR3 contains 12 residues. CDR3 coding DNA: TGTGCCAGCAGCCCGGGATACACTGAAGCTTTCTTT. This codes for CASSPGYTEAFF.

The chain links TRBV19 to TRBJ1-2; D gene ambiguous. The V end was cut by 6 bases, the J end by 7 bases, with 9 bases between. Germline V gene lookup returns CDR1 LNHDA and CDR2 SQIVND (reference sequence). The CDR3 runs to 11 residues. Here the CDR3 reads CASRIESGYTF. CDR3 DNA: TGTGCCAGTAGAATCGAGTCTGGCTACACCTTC.

The chain combines TRBV19 with TRBJ1-2, with D possibly TRBD1 on 6 matching bases. Germline loops: CDR1 LNHDA, CDR2 SQIVND (reference sequence). Trimming stripped 6 bases from V and 4 bases from J, with 18 bases between. The CDR3 covers 15 residues. Here the CDR3 reads CASSTRGGAGYGYTF. Here the CDR3 DNA reads TGTGCCAGTAGCACTCGAGGGGGTGCAGGCTATGGCTACACCTTC.